This TCR beta chain stems from a study of blood T cell repertoires in COVID-19. Background on the study: PBMCs, B-cell-depleted T cells, or T cells were the source of the cDNA or gDNA that made up the material.

The CDR3 sequence is 11 residues long. The repertoire was sequenced with immunoSEQ multiplex PCR; TCRdb's copy has only in-frame clones and lacks some. Of about 150,000 clones listed, approximately 80% are singletons. The receptor was derived from a man aged 65 to 79 who had been exposed to COVID-19. This rearrangement joins TRBV21-1 to TRBJ1-2; TRBD1 is the table's D call and was not checked against the DNA. TRBV21-1 is listed as a pseudogene. The sample comprised PBMCs or T cells enriched from blood (not recorded which). The CDR3 bases are TGTGCCAGCAGGGCAATAAGTGGCTACACCTTC. Protein sequence: CASRAISGYTF.